These 30 T cell receptor beta chains came from one sample sequenced in a study of fetal regulatory T cell absence and autoimmunity listed by TCRdb under 2017. The library was made by the immunoSEQ multiplex PCR assay. TCRdb's version of the immuneACCESS table is confined to in-frame rearrangements and falls short of the full clone set. An unresolved V gene accounts for under half of the shortfall where checked; the remainder is of unknown origin. Counted in this sample were approximately 94,000 clones; less than 80% of them appeared once. The top ten hold 1.5% to 2.5% of the sample. Sequencing used pancreas tissue. The receptors shown here come from a male donor with IPEX syndrome.

This chain links TRBV2 with TRBJ2-1; 10 bases match TRBD2. The junction had 9 bases not matched to a gene; V was cut back by 1 base and J by 9 bases. The CDR3 length is 16 residues. CDR1 is SNHLY, CDR2 FYNNEI, per germline. In DNA form, the CDR3 reads TGTGCCAGCAGTGAAGACGGACTAGCGGTTTATTTTGAGCAGTTCTTC. Translating it yields CASSEDGLAVYFEQFF.

The chain couples TRBV7-2 to TRBJ2-7, with a weak D call TRBD2 (6 bases). Germline V gives CDR1 SGHTA, CDR2 FQGNSA. The CDR3 has 15 residues. V lost 7 bases, J lost 0 bases, and 16 bases lay in between. The CDR3, as DNA: TGTGCCAGCACTATTTGGGTCGGGAGCTCCTACGAGCAGTACTTC. The encoded protein is CASTIWVGSSYEQYF.

The rearrangement joins TRBV7-2 to TRBJ1-3; no reliable D call. This CDR3 contains 11 residues. Trimming took 7 bases from V and 8 from J, leaving 9 bases between them. Germline V gives CDR1 SGHTA, CDR2 FQGNSA. CDR3: CASTAGDTIYF. The CDR3 bases are TGTGCCAGCACCGCCGGAGACACCATATATTTT.

The chain is built from TRBV27 and TRBJ2-1, with unresolved D. The CDR3 consists of 15 residues. Germline V gene lookup returns CDR1 MNHEY and CDR2 SMNVEV (reference sequence). Trimming removed 1 base at V and 9 bases at J, with 16 bases between. CDR3 sequence: CASSLFPGSFGEQFF. The CDR3 DNA is TGTGCCAGCAGTTTATTCCCTGGGTCGTTTGGTGAGCAGTTCTTC.

The chain couples TRBV7-6 to TRBJ2-1, with D unresolved. CDR3 length: 12 residues. The germline gives CDR1 SGHVS, CDR2 FNYEAQ. Trimming removed 5 bases from V and 8 bases from J, with 10 bases in between. CDR3 DNA: TGTGCCAGCAGCCTACTCGAGGATGAGCAGTTCTTC. The encoded protein is CASSLLEDEQFF.

The rearrangement links TRBV29-1 to TRBJ2-7; D not certain. The CDR3 consists of 12 residues. The V end lost 4 bases, the J end lost 0 bases, and 7 bases lay between the germline ends. CDR1 and CDR2 (germline): SQVTM, ANQGSEA. CDR3 DNA: TGCAGCGTTGTTACTGGCTCCTACGAGCAGTACTTC. Its protein product is CSVVTGSYEQYF.

V and J are TRBV6-5 and TRBJ1-2; 8 nucleotides match TRBD1. This CDR3 is 13 amino acids long. The V gene's germline CDR1 is MNHEY and CDR2 SVGAGI. V trimming: 2 bases; J trimming: 9 bases; junction bases outside the gene matches: 5. CDR3 sequence (DNA): TGTGCCAGCAGTTACCCCAGGGGGCAGAGCTACACCTTC. This codes for CASSYPRGQSYTF.

Comment on this clone: Other DNA sequences in this specimen translate into the identical CDR3. J is TRBJ1-5 and V is TRBV5-6; 10 bases match TRBD1. Germline lookup yields CDR1 SGHDT and CDR2 YYEEEE. This CDR3 comprises 14 residues. V was pared by 0 bases and J by 6 bases, with 0 bases of the junction left unmatched. CDR3 coding DNA: TGTGCCAGCAGCTTGGGACAGGGGGCTCAGCCCCAGCATTTT. Translation gives CASSLGQGAQPQHF.

The CDR3 loop is CAISEDRTFYGYTF. CDR3 DNA: TGTGCCATCAGTGAGGACAGAACTTTCTATGGCTACACCTTC. The genes are TRBV10-3 and TRBJ1-2, with a weak D call TRBD1 (5 bases). This CDR3 contains 14 residues. In germline, CDR1 is ENHRY, CDR2 SYGVKD. Trimming took 2 bases from V and 4 from J, leaving 11 bases between them.

The V call is TRBV7-9, the J call TRBJ2-1; D not resolved. V lost 0 bases and J lost 3, with 15 bases in between. Germline CDR1 and CDR2: SEHNR and FQNEAQ (reference sequence). This CDR3 is 17 amino acids long. The CDR3 sequence: CASSLAFLRTIYNEQFF. Here the CDR3 DNA reads TGTGCCAGCAGCTTAGCGTTCCTACGTACTATCTACAATGAGCAGTTCTTC.

V gene TRBV10-3 combines with J gene TRBJ1-5; D uncertain. V dropped 0 bases and J dropped 3 bases, with 3 bases sitting between them. CDR1 and CDR2 from the germline V gene are ENHRY and SYGVKD. There are 13 residues in the CDR3. The CDR3 loop is CAISESPNQPQHF. DNA of the CDR3: TGTGCCATCAGTGAGTCTCCCAATCAGCCCCAGCATTTT.

The V call is TRBV10-3, the J call TRBJ1-1; D may be TRBD1 (6 bases). Germline V gives CDR1 ENHRY, CDR2 SYGVKD. This CDR3 region has 14 residues. Deletions cut 0 bases from V and 11 bases from J, with 16 bases between. CDR3 sequence reads: CAISESLRQVRAFF. Here the CDR3 DNA reads TGTGCCATCAGTGAGTCGCTTCGACAGGTTCGCGCTTTCTTT.

CDR3 nucleotide sequence: TGTGCCAGCTCCAGACTAGCGGGGGGCCGTTCTAGCTCCTACGAGCAGTACTTC. It translates to CASSRLAGGRSSSYEQYF. This chain joins TRBV18 and TRBJ2-7; TRBD2 matches at 13 bases. The V and J ends lost 6 bases and 0 bases, in that order; junction bases with no gene match: 11. The CDR3 sequence is 18 residues long. From germline, CDR1 is KGHSH and CDR2 LQKENI.

The chain uses TRBV5-1 and TRBJ2-7; unclear D gene. Trimming shortened V by 0 bases and J by 2 bases, and 9 bases separated the two germline ends. CDR1 and CDR2 from the germline V gene are SGHRS and YFSETQ. This CDR3 has 14 residues. The CDR3 loop reads CASSLASPTYEQYF. The CDR3 nucleotides read TGCGCCAGCAGCTTGGCCAGTCCTACCTACGAGCAGTACTTC.

The CDR3 sequence: CACKDRNYGYTF. Here the CDR3 DNA reads TGTGCCTGTAAGGACAGGAACTATGGCTACACCTTC. V usage is TRBV30 and J usage is TRBJ1-2; 7 bases are shared with TRBD1. This CDR3 has 12 amino acids. Germline values: CDR1 GTSNPN, CDR2 SVGIG (reference sequence). V dropped 6 bases and J dropped 2; count of bases not matched to a gene: 3.

This chain uses TRBV27 with TRBJ1-1, with no clear D. Germline V CDR1 and CDR2: MNHEY, SMNVEV (reference sequence). Trimming left V 2 bases short and J 0 bases short, with 4 bases between. The CDR3 extends over 13 amino acids. CDR3 residues: CASSLQMNTEAFF. The CDR3 bases are TGTGCCAGCAGTTTACAGATGAACACTGAAGCTTTCTTT.

This clone was found a few times. This rearrangement joins TRBV6-5 to TRBJ1-4; weak D call: TRBD1 (5 bases). This CDR3 contains 11 residues. CDR1 is MNHEY, CDR2 SVGAGI, per germline. Trimming took 5 bases from V and 7 from J, leaving 5 bases between them. Here the CDR3 DNA reads TGTGCCAGCAGTGGGGGTGAAAAACTGTTTTTT. Its translation: CASSGGEKLFF.

The gene calls are TRBV4-2 and TRBJ2-7, with TRBD2 as a possible D gene (6 bases). Germline values: CDR1 LGHNA, CDR2 YNFKEQ. This CDR3 has 17 amino acids. V was clipped by 0 bases and J by 4 bases, with 19 bases between them. CDR3 nucleotide sequence: TGTGCCAGCAGCCAAGATTTCCAGCGGGTAGAATCTTACGAGCAGTACTTC. Amino acid sequence: CASSQDFQRVESYEQYF.

The V gene is TRBV10-2, the J gene TRBJ1-5, with TRBD1 as a possible D gene (6 bases). Germline loops: CDR1 WSHSY, CDR2 SAAADI. V was shortened by 5 bases and J by 3 bases, with 8 bases between the two germline ends. The CDR3 loop spans 13 amino acids. CDR3 loop: CASSRGINQPQHF. In nucleotides, the CDR3 is TGCGCCAGCAGTAGGGGGATCAATCAGCCCCAGCATTTT.

This rearrangement joins TRBV4-2 to TRBJ2-7; D unresolved. Per the germline V gene, CDR1 is LGHNA and CDR2 is YNFKEQ. Trimming left V 0 bases short and J 2 bases short, with 2 bases between. CDR3 length: 12 residues. CDR3 sequence: CASSQDTYEQYF. CDR3 nucleotides: TGTGCCAGCAGCCAAGACACCTACGAGCAGTACTTC.

This rearrangement joins TRBV2 to TRBJ2-3; unclear D gene. Per the germline V gene, CDR1 is SNHLY and CDR2 is FYNNEI. This CDR3 is 13 amino acids long. Trimming removed 4 bases at V and 7 bases at J, with 12 bases between. The CDR3 is CASSVWGLNTQYF. CDR3 nucleotide sequence: TGTGCCAGCAGTGTTTGGGGTTTGAATACGCAGTATTTT.

This chain joins TRBV5-1 and TRBJ2-1; D might be TRBD2 (6 bases). This CDR3 is 14 amino acids long. Germline CDR1 SGHRS, CDR2 YFSETQ. V was shortened by 1 base and J by 6 bases, with 11 bases between the two germline ends. CDR3 sequence: CASSLWSGGNEQFF. The CDR3 region has the DNA TGCGCCAGCAGCTTGTGGTCCGGGGGCAATGAGCAGTTCTTC.

The rearrangement links TRBV19 to TRBJ2-1; 10 bases agree with TRBD2. The germline V gene encodes CDR1 LNHDA and CDR2 SQIVND (reference sequence). V was pared by 4 bases and J by 4 bases, with 4 bases of the junction left unmatched. CDR3 length equals 15 residues. CDR3 sequence (DNA): TGTGCCAGTAGTACCCAGCGGGGGGGATACAATGAGCAGTTCTTC. This codes for CASSTQRGGYNEQFF.

This clone was observed a handful of times. The chain joins TRBV27 to TRBJ1-1; no clear D gene. The V gene lost 2 bases and the J gene lost 7 bases, with 5 bases spanning the gap. CDR3 length: 11 residues. The germline gives CDR1 MNHEY, CDR2 SMNVEV (reference sequence). The CDR3 loop is CASSLRGEAFF. For the CDR3, the DNA is TGTGCCAGCAGTTTAAGAGGTGAAGCTTTCTTT.

This rearrangement joins TRBV13 to TRBJ2-3; D gene uncertain. This CDR3 has 15 amino acids. The germline V and J ends were trimmed by 1 base and 0 bases, with 8 bases remaining between them. The germline V gene encodes CDR1 PRHDT and CDR2 FYEKMQ (reference sequence). The CDR3 sequence: CASSLAEWSTDTQYF. As DNA, the CDR3 is TGTGCCAGCAGCTTAGCCGAGTGGAGCACAGATACGCAGTATTTT.

This clone was seen only a few times. V is TRBV6-6 and J is TRBJ2-2, with 7 positions matching TRBD2. Losses at the gene ends were 2 bases for V and 0 bases for J; bases not matched to a gene: 3. This CDR3 region has 16 residues. The V gene's germline CDR1 is MNHNY and CDR2 SVGAGI (reference sequence). CDR3 coding DNA: TGTGCCAGCAGTTACCTCGGACTAGCGAACACCGGGGAGCTGTTTTTT. Translation: CASSYLGLANTGELFF.

This clone showed up just a few times. The rearrangement links TRBV27 to TRBJ1-2, with TRBD1 identical over 8 bases. Germline-derived CDR1 and CDR2 are MNHEY and SMNVEV (reference sequence). The CDR3 runs to 15 residues. V dropped 4 bases and J dropped 6; count of bases not matched to a gene: 10. CDR3 nucleotide sequence: TGTGCCAGCAGTTACACTCGGACAGGGTGGGATGGCTACACCTTC. This sequence encodes CASSYTRTGWDGYTF.

The chain links TRBV10-3 to TRBJ1-2, with D unclear. Germline CDR1 is ENHRY and CDR2 is SYGVKD. Trimming took off 7 bases at V and 7 bases at J, with 16 bases between the two ends. The CDR3 spans 13 residues. The CDR3 sequence: CAITSRRVRGYTF. For the CDR3, the DNA is TGTGCCATCACCTCGAGGAGGGTTCGTGGCTACACCTTC.

The chain links TRBV29-1 to TRBJ1-6; D is perhaps TRBD1 (6 bases). The CDR3 length is 14 residues. CDR1 SQVTM and CDR2 ANQGSEA come from the germline V gene. V was clipped by 3 bases and J by 7 bases, with 13 bases between them. The DNA for the CDR3 is TGCAGCGTTGACCAAGGGGGGCGAAATTCACCCCTCCACTTT. It yields the protein CSVDQGGRNSPLHF.

The rearrangement links TRBV27 to TRBJ2-3; 10 nucleotides agree with TRBD2. The CDR3 is 18 residues long. The V gene's germline CDR1 is MNHEY and CDR2 SMNVEV (reference sequence). Trimming removed 5 bases from V and 0 bases from J; junction bases left unmatched: 11. The CDR3: CASSPPGTLAGSTDTQYF. The CDR3 region has the DNA TGTGCCAGCAGTCCTCCGGGGACACTAGCGGGGAGCACAGATACGCAGTATTTT.